This T cell receptor beta chain was sequenced for a study of cytomegalovirus exposure and HLA in healthy donors. In its sample, this clone was seen a few times. Its antigen is unidentified. The CDR3 contains 16 residues. Per germline, CDR1 MDHEN and CDR2 SYDVKM. Unmatched junction bases numbered 16, after V lost 5 bases and J lost 8 bases. The PCR made use of 60 Vbeta and 13 Jbeta primers. Clones were read by immunoSEQ multiplex PCR, and TCRdb kept only the in-frame ones, dropping some. In the table there are around 200,000 clones, roughly 70% of which are singletons. Study-wide results and limits: The authors later linked a missense DCLRE1C variant to TCR beta V- and J-gene trimming.

The clonotype originates from a middle-aged man in good health and CMV-seropositive. Sequencing was performed on PBMCs. The chain joins TRBV28 to TRBJ1-2, with 8 bases aligning to TRBD1. DNA of the CDR3: TGTGCCAGCAGTCCCGGACAGGGCCCCTTAGTCTCGGGCTACACCTTC. Translated, it gives CASSPGQGPLVSGYTF.